Listed below are T cell receptor beta chains from one sample, sequenced in a study of blood T cell repertoires in COVID-19. The method was immunoSEQ multiplex PCR; TCRdb's version includes in-frame clones alone and lacks a portion of them. The data hold 80,000 to 100,000 clones, with 74% observed a single time. The material sequenced was peripheral blood. All receptors derive from a man between 65 and 85 years old with COVID-19, enrolled during active disease. CDR3s leave out the opening cysteine and the closing phenylalanine or tryptophan.

j_call v_call cdr3_aa
TRBJ2-3 TRBV29-1 SVGGREASGGTQY
TRBJ1-1 TRBV19 ASAGQGRTEAF
TRBJ2-3 TRBV5-1 ASSSIRDRPTDTQY
TRBJ1-6 TRBV5-6 ASSFFQGPNSPLH
TRBJ1-4 TRBV27 ASGRGGGPSGEKLF
TRBJ2-1 TRBV5-1 ASSLADTTSGRAGSYNEQF
TRBJ2-1 TRBV9 ASSPRTSGIYHEQF
TRBJ2-4 TRBV5-4 ASSPRTGIAKNIQY
TRBJ2-7 TRBV27 ASSFIFAGGPDEQY
TRBJ2-3 TRBV7-2 ASTRGGSTDTQY
TRBJ2-1 TRBV27 ASSEPGLASNEQF
TRBJ2-3 TRBV27 ASSLSNRDTDTQY
TRBJ1-5 TRBV27 ASSLSGQGEQPQH
TRBJ2-5 TRBV6-6 ASSYWGGREETQY
TRBJ2-7 TRBV15 ATSREGSGSYEQY
TRBJ1-2 TRBV7-3 ASSSSSGDGYT
TRBJ1-2 TRBV2 ASSGQGSYGYT
TRBJ1-4 TRBV28 ASSFRDSNEKLF
TRBJ2-2 TRBV6-4 ASSRNRANTGELF
TRBJ2-7 TRBV6-2/TRBV6-3 ASSYLAGYYEQY
TRBJ2-1 TRBV27 ASSKRGTREANEQF
TRBJ2-5 TRBV27 ASSWMAGGPRETQY
TRBJ2-1 TRBV4-1 ASSQPPTSLSYNEQF
TRBJ2-1 TRBV7-9 ASMVLAGGPGNEQF
TRBJ2-1 TRBV9 ASSGVANFGANEQF
TRBJ1-2 TRBV7-2 ASSYSGSNFYGYT
TRBJ2-5 TRBV19 ASNAGTSVETQY
TRBJ2-7 TRBV5-1 ASSLGLAVGYEQY
TRBJ2-1 TRBV4-2 ASSQDRDSGRRSGQF
TRBJ1-4 TRBV19 ASSQSLYLVEELF
TRBJ2-1 TRBV18 ASSPVPGHGDEQF
TRBJ2-7 TRBV3-1/TRBV3-2 ASSRPTTGLAFEQY
TRBJ2-4 TRBV2 ASTKGRLAGLTLAKNIQY
TRBJ2-7 TRBV4-1 ASSQADRGGVGEQY
TRBJ1-6 TRBV2 ASGISSYNSPLH
TRBJ2-4 TRBV10-3 AISGEGQGANLAKNIQY
TRBJ2-1 TRBV11-2 ASSRSRGNYNEQF
TRBJ1-2 TRBV18 ASSAGAVSYGYT
TRBJ2-7 TRBV15 ATSIPTGTGHEQY
TRBJ2-1 TRBV11-3 ASSLAGAYNEQF
TRBJ1-5 TRBV6-5 ASSPGQYSNQPQH
TRBJ2-5 TRBV13 ASSFTSGSAETQY
TRBJ1-1 TRBV5-1 ASSNGGLRDTEAF
TRBJ1-2 TRBV4-3 ASSQVGQGAYGYT